A selection of T cell receptor beta chains follows, all from one sample in a study of blood T cell repertoires in COVID-19. The repertoire was sequenced with immunoSEQ multiplex PCR; TCRdb's copy has only in-frame clones and lacks some. The table includes about 88,000 clones, about nine tenths detected once. The sequenced material came from peripheral blood. These receptors originate from a male donor with acute or convalescent COVID-19. Each CDR3 is given with its conserved first and last residue. The order of the fields is D gene, J gene, V gene, clone size, CDR3 protein, CDR3 DNA. D genes are given only for firm matches. Some rows mark clone size as missing; the rest say once, few, many or name a class of expanded clone.

>-|TRBJ2-7|TRBV5-1|-
CASSLAPGSGFYEQYF
TGCGCCAGCAGCTTGGCCCCGGGTAGCGGATTCTACGAGCAGTACTTC
>-|TRBJ1-5|TRBV5-4|-
CASSFLPGDSNQPQHF
TGTGCCAGCAGCTTTTTACCAGGGGATAGCAATCAGCCCCAGCATTTT
>-|TRBJ2-2|TRBV4-2|-
CASSSGTGELFF
TGTGCCAGCAGCAGCGGCACCGGGGAGCTGTTTTTT
>TRBD1|TRBJ1-4|TRBV4-1|-
CASSQAQGSPNEKLFF
TGCGCCAGCAGCCAAGCACAGGGGTCGCCTAATGAAAAACTGTTTTTT
>-|TRBJ1-3|TRBV30|-
CAWSYLRLTGNTIYF
TGTGCCTGGAGCTACCTCAGGCTCACTGGAAACACCATATATTTT
>-|TRBJ1-1|TRBV5-1|-
CASTITQGFNTEAFF
TGCGCCAGCACCATAACGCAGGGATTCAACACTGAAGCTTTCTTT
>TRBD1|TRBJ1-5|TRBV19|-
CASSIQGARSNQPQHF
TGTGCCAGTAGTATTCAGGGGGCGCGAAGCAATCAGCCCCAGCATTTT
>TRBD2|TRBJ2-1|TRBV7-8|-
CASSRLAGGPDEQFF
TGTGCCAGCAGTCGACTAGCGGGGGGGCCCGATGAGCAGTTCTTC
>TRBD1|TRBJ2-3|TRBV27|-
CASSSPRDRGGDTQYF
TGTGCCAGCAGTTCGCCCCGGGACAGGGGTGGAGATACGCAGTATTTT
>-|TRBJ2-5|TRBV28|few
CASSLPLAGSYQETQYF
TGTGCCAGCAGTCTTCCCCTCGCAGGGTCGTACCAAGAGACCCAGTACTTC
>TRBD1|TRBJ1-2|TRBV7-2|-
CASGRQGAHGYTF
TGTGCCAGCGGCAGACAGGGGGCGCATGGCTACACCTTC
>TRBD1|TRBJ2-5|TRBV4-2|-
CASSPGQERRVDRETQYF
TGTGCCAGCAGCCCGGGACAGGAGAGGAGGGTGGATCGAGAGACCCAGTACTTC
>TRBD1|TRBJ1-4|TRBV5-3|-
CARSAGTGRWSATNEKLFF
TGTGCCAGAAGCGCCGGGACAGGGAGATGGTCGGCAACTAATGAAAAACTGTTTTTT
>-|TRBJ1-1|TRBV9|-
CASSVAGVNTEAFF
TGTGCCAGCAGCGTAGCTGGAGTGAACACTGAAGCTTTCTTT
>-|TRBJ2-2|TRBV2|-
CASNPGLGTGELFF
TGTGCCAGCAATCCGGGATTGGGCACCGGGGAGCTGTTTTTT
>-|TRBJ2-2|TRBV11-2|-
CASSFGTGELFF
TGTGCCAGCAGCTTCGGCACCGGGGAGCTGTTTTTT
>TRBD2|TRBJ2-1|TRBV24-1|-
CATRGGAREQFF
TGTGCCACCCGGGGGGGGGCCAGGGAGCAGTTCTTC